These 29 T cell receptor beta chains originate from one sample sequenced in a study of cytomegalovirus exposure and HLA in healthy donors. Primers for the PCR totalled 60 Vbeta and 13 Jbeta. TCRdb's copy holds only in-frame clones and misses some; the assay was immunoSEQ multiplex PCR. Of roughly 140,000 clones in the sample, around 84% were seen once. Sequenced: PBMCs. All receptors come from a man between 35 and 55 years old in good health and CMV-seropositive.

A word on this clone: The junction departs from germline at one end; a sequencing error may be responsible. The rearrangement uses TRBV27 and TRBJ2-5; possible D gene TRBD1, 6 bases. In germline, CDR1 is MNHEY, CDR2 SMNVEV (reference sequence). The CDR3 runs 14 residues. CDR3 amino acids: CAGKDHRVLPTKYF. The CDR3 nucleotides read TGTGCCGGGAAAGATCACAGGGTCCTCCCGACCAAGTACTTC.

Notes on this clone: Other DNA sequences in this specimen translate into the identical CDR3. The CDR3 region has the DNA TGTGCCAGCAGTAGGGACAGCTCAACTAATGAAAAACTGTTTTTT. Translation: CASSRDSSTNEKLFF. The rearrangement uses TRBV6-6 and TRBJ1-4; 7 bases agree with TRBD1. The CDR3 runs 15 residues. V shed 5 bases, J shed 0 bases, and the junction held 3 bases outside the gene matches. Germline CDR1 reads MNHNY; CDR2 reads SVGAGI (reference sequence).

The chain recombines TRBV4-1 with TRBJ2-1; the match to TRBD2 covers 7 bases. Germline CDR1 reads MGHRA; CDR2 reads YSYEKL. Germline trimming cut 4 bases from V and 2 bases from J; bases unmatched to any gene: 11. CDR3 length equals 17 residues. CDR3 sequence (DNA): TGCGCCAGCAGCCGAATACCTAGCGGAGGGGCCTACAATGAGCAGTTCTTC. Protein: CASSRIPSGGAYNEQFF.

This chain connects TRBV19 to TRBJ2-5; TRBD2 is a possible D gene (5 bases). Per the germline V gene, CDR1 is LNHDA and CDR2 is SQIVND (reference sequence). The CDR3 contains 14 residues. The V and J ends lost 3 bases and 7 bases respectively, with 15 bases between them. The CDR3 spells CASSIAGSPVTQYF. CDR3 in DNA: TGTGCCAGTAGTATCGCGGGCAGCCCAGTGACCCAGTACTTC.

The CDR3 protein is CASSKGQGAYEQYF. CDR3 nucleotides: TGTGCCAGTAGTAAAGGACAGGGTGCCTACGAGCAGTACTTC. The chain links TRBV19 to TRBJ2-7; TRBD1 matches 8 bases. Germline values: CDR1 LNHDA, CDR2 SQIVND (reference sequence). V lost 4 bases and J lost 2; bases outside the gene matches: 4. This CDR3 is built from 14 residues.

V and J are TRBV18 and TRBJ1-5, with a weak D call TRBD1 (6 bases). V lost 3 bases to trimming and J lost 5 bases, with 14 bases between them. The CDR3 length is 15 residues. CDR1 is KGHSH and CDR2 is LQKENI in the germline V gene. The CDR3 loop reads CASSPRQEQHQPQHF. DNA for the CDR3: TGTGCCAGCTCACCTAGACAGGAACAGCATCAGCCCCAGCATTTT.

V is TRBV6-1 and J is TRBJ1-3; D gene uncertain. V lost 6 bases, J lost 2 bases, and 11 bases lay in between. The CDR3 extends over 14 amino acids. Germline CDR1 reads MNHNS; CDR2 reads SASEGT. The DNA for the CDR3 is TGTGCCAGCAGGTCTGGAGCCCCTGGAAACACCATATATTTT. Translating gives CASRSGAPGNTIYF.

Comment on this clone: In the same sample, other DNA sequences code for this CDR3. The chain recombines TRBV5-1 with TRBJ2-7; D is perhaps TRBD2 (5 bases). The CDR3 has 13 residues. The V end was cut by 0 bases, the J end by 4 bases, with 8 bases between. Germline-derived CDR1 and CDR2 are SGHRS and YFSETQ. CDR3 loop: CASSLVGGYEQYF. The CDR3 coding sequence is TGCGCCAGCAGCTTGGTTGGCGGGTACGAGCAGTACTTC.

The V gene is TRBV30, the J gene TRBJ2-2; 8 bases are shared with TRBD1. This CDR3 has 13 amino acids. The germline CDR1 and CDR2 sequences are GTSNPN and SVGIG (reference sequence). J gave up 6 bases and V 0 bases, and 0 bases lay outside the gene matches. DNA of the CDR3: TGTGCCTGGAGTGTACAGGGGGCCGGGGAGCTGTTTTTT. The encoded protein is CAWSVQGAGELFF. Using reference TRBV30 and TRBJ2-2 for the parts outside the CDR3, the full variable domain is SQTIHQWPATLVQPVGSPLSLECTVEGTSNPNLYWYRQAAGRGLQLLFYSVGIGQISSEVPQNLSASRPQDRQFILSSKKLLLSDSGFYLCAWSVQGAGELFFGEGSRLTVL.

The chain is built from TRBV4-1 and TRBJ2-3; 9 bases fit TRBD2. V lost 0 bases, J lost 5 bases, and 3 bases stayed unmatched. The CDR3 extends over 15 amino acids. CDR1 is MGHRA and CDR2 is YSYEKL in the germline V gene. The CDR3 nucleotides are TGCGCCAGCAGCCAAGAATGGCGGGAGGGAGATACGCAGTATTTT. Its protein product is CASSQEWREGDTQYF.

The sample holds one count of this clone. The chain carries TRBV7-6 and TRBJ2-5; a weak D match, TRBD2 (5 bases). CDR1 and CDR2 (germline): SGHVS, FNYEAQ. V was clipped by 1 base and J by 0 bases, with 12 bases between them. CDR3 size: 16 residues. In DNA form, the CDR3 reads TGTGCCAGCAGCTTAGTGAGAGGGCGGAACCAAGAGACCCAGTACTTC. Translated: CASSLVRGRNQETQYF.

This rearrangement joins TRBV7-9 to TRBJ2-7, with 7 bases aligning to TRBD2. This CDR3 comprises 13 residues. The junction had 6 bases not matched to a gene; V was cut back by 6 bases and J by 4 bases. CDR1 and CDR2 from the germline V gene are SEHNR and FQNEAQ (reference sequence). The CDR3 DNA sequence: TGTGCCAGCAGTACTAGCGCCCTTTACGAGCAGTACTTC. Translating gives CASSTSALYEQYF.

This clone was seen a handful of times. The rearrangement joins TRBV20-1 to TRBJ1-5, with D perhaps matching TRBD1 (5 bases). Germline-derived CDR1 and CDR2 are DFQATT and SNEGSKA (reference sequence). Trimming stripped 5 bases from V and 13 bases from J, with 15 bases between. This CDR3 spans 11 amino acids. The DNA of the CDR3 is TGCAGTGCTGGACCCCAGGGCCTTCAGCATTTT. Translation: CSAGPQGLQHF.

The gene calls are TRBV27 and TRBJ2-3; 7 bases fit TRBD2. Germline CDR1 MNHEY, CDR2 SMNVEV (reference sequence). This CDR3 spans 16 amino acids. Unmatched junction bases numbered 11, after V lost 8 bases and J lost 0 bases. CDR3 amino acids: CASLSREGRSTDTQYF. The CDR3 DNA sequence: TGTGCCAGCCTGAGTAGGGAGGGCCGAAGCACAGATACGCAGTATTTT.

This chain joins TRBV27 and TRBJ2-3; TRBD2 agrees at 7 bases. V gave up 7 bases and J gave up 0 bases; unmatched junction bases: 4. Per the germline V gene, CDR1 is MNHEY and CDR2 is SMNVEV (reference sequence). The CDR3 spans 14 residues. The CDR3 DNA sequence: TGTGCCAGCATTGAAGCGGGAAGCACAGATACGCAGTATTTT. This sequence encodes CASIEAGSTDTQYF.

V usage is TRBV7-9 and J usage is TRBJ1-2, with 8 bases aligning to TRBD1. CDR3 length: 15 residues. Germline CDR1 SEHNR, CDR2 FQNEAQ (reference sequence). Trimming at V came to 5 bases and at J to 4 bases, leaving 9 bases not matched to a gene. Here the CDR3 DNA reads TGTGCCAGCAGCCTGGGACAGGTCGGAACCTATGGCTACACCTTC. Its translation is CASSLGQVGTYGYTF.

The chain couples TRBV27 to TRBJ2-4; 11 positions match TRBD1. V dropped 5 bases and J dropped 9; count of bases not matched to a gene: 6. The CDR3 covers 14 residues. CDR1 and CDR2 from the germline V gene are MNHEY and SMNVEV (reference sequence). The CDR3 region has the DNA TGTGCCAGCAGTCTGGACAGGGGGCAAGTCATTCAGTACTTC. Amino acids: CASSLDRGQVIQYF.

V and J are TRBV18 and TRBJ1-2; D is possibly TRBD1 (5 bases). The length of the CDR3 is 15 residues. V lost 0 bases and J 5 bases, leaving 13 bases between the germline ends. From germline, CDR1 is KGHSH and CDR2 LQKENI. CDR3: CASSPPSTDDYGYTF. The CDR3 region has the DNA TGTGCCAGCTCACCACCGTCGACAGACGATTATGGCTACACCTTC.

Comment on this clone: Other DNA sequences from this sample encode an identical CDR3 as well. The J gene is TRBJ1-2, the V gene TRBV6-5, with 10 nucleotides matching TRBD1. V dropped 0 bases and J dropped 2; count of bases not matched to a gene: 3. The CDR3 totals 16 residues. Germline CDR1 and CDR2: MNHEY and SVGAGI. CDR3 protein: CASSYSRTGGNYGYTF. CDR3 DNA: TGTGCCAGCAGTTACTCGAGGACAGGGGGGAACTATGGCTACACCTTC.

This clone occurred a few times. The CDR3 region is CASSDFGGSASEQYF. As DNA, the CDR3 is TGTGCCAGTAGTGACTTCGGCGGGAGCGCAAGCGAGCAGTACTTC. The chain has TRBV9 and TRBJ2-7; the match to TRBD2 covers 7 bases. Germline CDR1 SGDLS, CDR2 YYNGEE. CDR3 length equals 15 residues. V dropped 8 bases and J dropped 6; count of bases not matched to a gene: 17.

The chain employs TRBV5-1 and TRBJ2-7, with TRBD2 as a possible D gene (5 bases). V was pared by 3 bases and J by 3 bases, with 16 bases between. CDR1 SGHRS and CDR2 YFSETQ come from the germline V gene. This CDR3 has 15 amino acids. The DNA for the CDR3 is TGCGCCAGCAGCTCCTTGACTACGGGGAACTACGAGCAGTACTTC. This translates into CASSSLTTGNYEQYF. The variable domain in full, with the rest retrieved from reference TRBV5-1 and TRBJ2-7, is KAGVTQTPRYLIKTRGQQVTLSCSPISGHRSVSWYQQTPGQGLQFLFEYFSETQRNKGNFPGRFSGRQFSNSRSEMNVSTLELGDSALYLCASSSLTTGNYEQYFGPGTRLTVT.

V gene TRBV7-9 combines with J gene TRBJ1-5; no clear D gene. This CDR3 has 13 amino acids. Germline CDR1 and CDR2: SEHNR and FQNEAQ (reference sequence). Trimming took 5 bases from V and 6 from J, leaving 11 bases between them. CDR3 DNA sequence: TGTGCCAGCAGCCTGGAAGGGAGTCAGCCCCAGCATTTT. This sequence encodes CASSLEGSQPQHF.

This rearrangement joins TRBV19 to TRBJ1-1; TRBD1 aligns across 7 bases. The CDR3 sequence is 17 residues long. Germline V gene lookup returns CDR1 LNHDA and CDR2 SQIVND (reference sequence). V trimming: 2 bases; J trimming: 4 bases; junction bases outside the gene matches: 13. This chain's CDR3 is CASSIRTGDVFGTEAFF. CDR3 in DNA: TGTGCCAGTAGTATACGTACAGGGGATGTTTTTGGCACTGAAGCTTTCTTT.

V and J are TRBV7-2 and TRBJ2-7; 8 bases align to TRBD2. CDR3 length equals 15 residues. Trimming at V came to 7 bases and at J to 2 bases, leaving 10 bases not matched to a gene. From germline, CDR1 is SGHTA and CDR2 FQGNSA. The CDR3 DNA is TGTGCCAGCATTCCCGGGGGGGCAGGGACCTACGAGCAGTACTTC. It specifies CASIPGGAGTYEQYF.

J is TRBJ1-2 and V is TRBV29-1, with a weak D call TRBD1 (6 bases). The V end lost 4 bases, the J end lost 5 bases, and 20 bases lay between the germline ends. Per germline, CDR1 SQVTM and CDR2 ANQGSEA. The CDR3 is 15 amino acids. The CDR3 DNA follows: TGCAGCGTTGCCCGGGACACAATGGGGTTTTATGGCTACACCTTC. Its translation: CSVARDTMGFYGYTF. Together with reference TRBV29-1 and TRBJ1-2, the CDR3 gives the full variable domain: SAVISQKPSRDICQRGTSLTIQCQVDSQVTMMFWYRQQPGQSLTLIATANQGSEATYESGFVIDKFPISRPNLTFSTLTVSNMSPEDSSIYLCSVARDTMGFYGYTFGSGTRLTVV.

The chain employs TRBV12-5 and TRBJ2-5; 8 nucleotides align to TRBD2. Trimming cost V 0 bases and J 5 bases; bases outside gene matches: 14. Germline-derived CDR1 and CDR2 are LGHNT and FRNRAP. The CDR3 runs 18 residues. CDR3 sequence: CASGLVPIGAGAGETQYF. The DNA for the CDR3 is TGTGCTAGTGGTTTGGTACCCATCGGAGCGGGAGCCGGTGAGACCCAGTACTTC.

The chain employs TRBV4-2 and TRBJ2-3, with D maybe TRBD1 (6 bases). The CDR3 runs to 19 residues. Between the trimmed V and J ends, which lost 0 bases and 4 bases, there was a span of 23 bases. Germline V gene sequence: CDR1 LGHNA, CDR2 YNFKEQ. CDR3 sequence reads: CASSQDWGRQTAVPDTQYF. The CDR3, as DNA: TGTGCCAGCAGCCAAGATTGGGGGCGGCAGACCGCCGTCCCAGATACGCAGTATTTT.

In this sample, this clone turned up once. Here the CDR3 DNA reads TGTGCCAGCAGTCGGGGTCGGGACAGGATTAACTATGGCTACACCTTC. It specifies CASSRGRDRINYGYTF. The chain carries TRBV6-6 and TRBJ1-2; 8 bases match TRBD1. Trimming cost V 5 bases and J 1 base; bases outside gene matches: 9. This CDR3 has 16 residues. From germline, CDR1 is MNHNY and CDR2 SVGAGI (reference sequence).

This rearrangement joins TRBV14 to TRBJ1-1, with D possibly TRBD1 on 5 matching bases. This CDR3 has 13 amino acids. Trimming shortened V by 6 bases and J by 8 bases, and 16 bases separated the two germline ends. The germline gives CDR1 SGHDN, CDR2 FVKESK. The CDR3 reads CASRRGGREEAFF. The CDR3 DNA follows: TGTGCCAGCAGAAGGGGAGGGAGGGAGGAAGCTTTCTTT.